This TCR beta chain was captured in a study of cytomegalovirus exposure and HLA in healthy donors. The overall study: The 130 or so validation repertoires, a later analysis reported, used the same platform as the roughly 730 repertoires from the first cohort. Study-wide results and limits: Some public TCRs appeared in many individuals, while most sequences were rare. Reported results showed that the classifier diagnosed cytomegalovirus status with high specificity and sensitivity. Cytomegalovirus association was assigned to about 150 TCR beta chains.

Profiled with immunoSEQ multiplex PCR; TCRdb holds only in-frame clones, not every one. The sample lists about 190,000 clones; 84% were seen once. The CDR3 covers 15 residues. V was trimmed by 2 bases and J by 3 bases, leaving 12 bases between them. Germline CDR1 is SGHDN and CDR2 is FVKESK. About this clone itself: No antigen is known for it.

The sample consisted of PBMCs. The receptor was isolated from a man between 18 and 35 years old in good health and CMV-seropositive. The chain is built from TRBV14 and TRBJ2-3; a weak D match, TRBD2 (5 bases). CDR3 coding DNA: TGTGCCAGCAGCCAAAGCGGAGGTGGAACAGATACGCAGTATTTT. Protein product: CASSQSGGGTDTQYF.